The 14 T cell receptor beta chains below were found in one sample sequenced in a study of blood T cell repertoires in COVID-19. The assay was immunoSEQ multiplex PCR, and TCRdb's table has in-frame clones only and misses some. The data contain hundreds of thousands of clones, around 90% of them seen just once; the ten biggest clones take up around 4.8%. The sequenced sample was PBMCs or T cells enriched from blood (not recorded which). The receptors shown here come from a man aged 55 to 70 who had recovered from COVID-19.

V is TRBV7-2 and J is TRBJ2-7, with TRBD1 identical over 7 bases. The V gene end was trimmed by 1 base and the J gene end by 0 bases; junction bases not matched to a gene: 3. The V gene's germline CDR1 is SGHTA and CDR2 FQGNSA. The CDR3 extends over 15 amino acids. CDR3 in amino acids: CASSLEGGSSYEQYF. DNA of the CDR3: TGTGCCAGCAGCTTAGAAGGGGGCAGCTCCTACGAGCAGTACTTC.

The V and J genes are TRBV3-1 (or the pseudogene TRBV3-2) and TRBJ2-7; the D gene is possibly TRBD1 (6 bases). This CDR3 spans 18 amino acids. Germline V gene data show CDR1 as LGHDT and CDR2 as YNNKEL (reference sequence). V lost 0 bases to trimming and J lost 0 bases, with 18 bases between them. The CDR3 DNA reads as TGTGCCAGCAGCCAAGATTCGGGGTGGGGGACATGCTCCTACGAGCAGTACTTC. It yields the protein CASSQDSGWGTCSYEQYF.

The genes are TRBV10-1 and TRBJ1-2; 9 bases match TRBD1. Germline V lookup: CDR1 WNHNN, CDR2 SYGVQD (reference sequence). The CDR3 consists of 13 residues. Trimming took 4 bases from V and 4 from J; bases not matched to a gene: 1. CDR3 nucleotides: TGCGCCAGCAGTGTGGACAGGGGCTATGGCTACACCTTC. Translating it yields CASSVDRGYGYTF.

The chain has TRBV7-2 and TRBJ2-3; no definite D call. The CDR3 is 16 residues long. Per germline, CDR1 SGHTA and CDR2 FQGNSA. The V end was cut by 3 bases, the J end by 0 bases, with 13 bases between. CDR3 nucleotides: TGTGCCAGCAGCTTTCCGTTTGGCCTGAGCACAGATACGCAGTATTTT. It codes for CASSFPFGLSTDTQYF.

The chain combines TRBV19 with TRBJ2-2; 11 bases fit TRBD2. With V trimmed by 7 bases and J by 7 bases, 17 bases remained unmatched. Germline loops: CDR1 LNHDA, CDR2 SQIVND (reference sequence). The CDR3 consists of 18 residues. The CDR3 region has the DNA TGTGCCAGTACCCTAGATAGTAGCGGGAGGGCCTTGGACGGGGAGCTGTTTTTT. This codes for CASTLDSSGRALDGELFF.

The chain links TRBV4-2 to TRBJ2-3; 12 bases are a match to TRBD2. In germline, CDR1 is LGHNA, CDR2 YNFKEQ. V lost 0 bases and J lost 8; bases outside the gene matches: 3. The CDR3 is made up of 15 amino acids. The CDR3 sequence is CASSQELAGGGTQYF. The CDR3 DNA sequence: TGTGCCAGCAGCCAAGAACTAGCGGGAGGCGGTACGCAGTATTTT.

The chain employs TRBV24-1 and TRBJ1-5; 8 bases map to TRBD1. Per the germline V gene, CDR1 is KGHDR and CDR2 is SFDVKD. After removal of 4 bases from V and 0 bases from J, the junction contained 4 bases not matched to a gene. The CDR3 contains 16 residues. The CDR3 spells CATSDRDRISNQPQHF. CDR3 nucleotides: TGTGCCACCAGTGACCGGGACAGGATTAGCAATCAGCCCCAGCATTTT.

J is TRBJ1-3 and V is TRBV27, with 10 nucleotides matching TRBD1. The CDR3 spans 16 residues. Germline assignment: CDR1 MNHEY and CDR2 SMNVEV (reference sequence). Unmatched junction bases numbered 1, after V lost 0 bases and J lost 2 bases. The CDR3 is CASSLSGTGAGNTIYF. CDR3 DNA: TGTGCCAGCAGTTTATCTGGGACAGGGGCTGGAAACACCATATATTTT.

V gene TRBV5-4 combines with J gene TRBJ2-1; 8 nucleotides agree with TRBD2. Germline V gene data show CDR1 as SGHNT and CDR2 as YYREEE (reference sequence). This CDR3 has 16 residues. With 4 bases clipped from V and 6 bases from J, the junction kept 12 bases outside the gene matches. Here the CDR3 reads CASSRVSGGPGNEQFF. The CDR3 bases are TGTGCCAGCAGCCGAGTGTCGGGAGGGCCGGGCAATGAGCAGTTCTTC. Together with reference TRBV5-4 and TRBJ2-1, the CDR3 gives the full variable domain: ETGVTQSPTHLIKTRGQQVTLRCSSQSGHNTVSWYQQALGQGPQFIFQYYREEENGRGNFPPRFSGLQFPNYSSELNVNALELDDSALYLCASSRVSGGPGNEQFFGPGTRLTVL.

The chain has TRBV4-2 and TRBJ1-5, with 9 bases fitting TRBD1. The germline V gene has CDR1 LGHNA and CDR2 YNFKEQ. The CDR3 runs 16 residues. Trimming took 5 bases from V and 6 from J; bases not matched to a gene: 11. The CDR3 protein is CASSVQPGQGGQPQHF. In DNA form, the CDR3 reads TGTGCCAGCAGCGTCCAACCGGGACAGGGCGGTCAGCCCCAGCATTTT.

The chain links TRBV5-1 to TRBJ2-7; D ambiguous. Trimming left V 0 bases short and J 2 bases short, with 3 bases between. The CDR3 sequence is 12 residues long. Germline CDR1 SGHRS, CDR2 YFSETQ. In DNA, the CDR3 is TGCGCCAGCAGCTTGGGTACCTACGAGCAGTACTTC. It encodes CASSLGTYEQYF. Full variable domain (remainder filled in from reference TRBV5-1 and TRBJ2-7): KAGVTQTPRYLIKTRGQQVTLSCSPISGHRSVSWYQQTPGQGLQFLFEYFSETQRNKGNFPGRFSGRQFSNSRSEMNVSTLELGDSALYLCASSLGTYEQYFGPGTRLTVT.

Here the CDR3 DNA reads TGCGCCAGCAGCCAAGATCCGACAGGACCCGGGGAGCTGTTTTTT. This translates into CASSQDPTGPGELFF. The chain employs TRBV4-1 and TRBJ2-2; TRBD1 is a possible D gene (6 bases). Looked up from germline, CDR1 is MGHRA and CDR2 is YSYEKL. V dropped 0 bases and J dropped 6 bases, with 11 bases sitting between them. The CDR3 has 15 residues.

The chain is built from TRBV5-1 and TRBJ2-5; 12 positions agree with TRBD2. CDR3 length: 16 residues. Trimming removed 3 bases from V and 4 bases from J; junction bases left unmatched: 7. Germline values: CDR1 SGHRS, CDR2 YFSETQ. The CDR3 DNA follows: TGCGCCAGCAGCTCCGGACTAGCGGGGCCCCCAGAGACCCAGTACTTC. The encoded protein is CASSSGLAGPPETQYF.

CDR3 in DNA: TGTGCCTGGAGTGTAGGGGGTCATTTAACTAGCACAGATACGCAGTATTTT. Protein: CAWSVGGHLTSTDTQYF. This chain joins TRBV30 and TRBJ2-3, with a possible D match to TRBD1 (6 bases). Trimming shortened V by 0 bases and J by 0 bases, and 16 bases separated the two germline ends. Germline loops: CDR1 GTSNPN, CDR2 SVGIG (reference sequence). This CDR3 is built from 17 residues.